This TCR beta chain came from a study of T-cell reconstitution after alpha-beta-depleted transplantation in children. This clonotype was detected a few times. No antigen is known for it. Trimming cost V 2 bases and J 12 bases; bases outside gene matches: 5. CDR3 size: 14 residues. Germline-derived CDR1 and CDR2 are SGHRS and YFSETQ. Unique molecular identifiers were used to barcode this TCRbeta library. TCRdb used MiXCR to reprocess the PCR reads, holding one entry per CDR3 protein. The table has around 450,000 distinct CDR3 sequences, 8% to 11% seen once. Study-level results: Some patients owed their high day-60 TCRbeta diversity to surviving recipient T cells and thymic progenitors. About two months after transplant, alpha-beta T cells reportedly came from several hundred expanded graft clones. One year post-transplant, T-cell counts and diversity were largely derived from T cells produced anew.

The TCR originated in a child aged 2-15 years with inherited bone marrow failure, due to receive a stem cell transplant. The V and J genes are TRBV5-1 and TRBJ2-6; 10 bases agree with TRBD1. The sequencing here drew on PBMCs, taken before TCRalphabeta/CD19-depleted stem cell transplant. CDR3 sequence: CASSFGQGGGVLTF. The CDR3 nucleotides are TGCGCCAGCAGCTTTGGACAGGGGGGGGGCGTCCTGACTTTC.